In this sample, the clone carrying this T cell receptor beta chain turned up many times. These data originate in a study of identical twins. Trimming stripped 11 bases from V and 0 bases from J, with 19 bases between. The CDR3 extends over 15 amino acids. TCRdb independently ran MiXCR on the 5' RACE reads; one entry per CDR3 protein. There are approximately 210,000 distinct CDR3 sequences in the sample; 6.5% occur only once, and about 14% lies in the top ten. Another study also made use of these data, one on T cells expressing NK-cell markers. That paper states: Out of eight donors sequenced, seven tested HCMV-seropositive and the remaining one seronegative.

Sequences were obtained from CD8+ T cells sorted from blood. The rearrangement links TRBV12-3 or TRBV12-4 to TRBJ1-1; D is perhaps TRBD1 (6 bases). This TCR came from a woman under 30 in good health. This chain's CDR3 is CASSALGGLNTEAFF. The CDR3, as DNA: TGTGCCTCCTCAGCCTTGGGGGGCCTGAACACTGAAGCTTTCTTT.